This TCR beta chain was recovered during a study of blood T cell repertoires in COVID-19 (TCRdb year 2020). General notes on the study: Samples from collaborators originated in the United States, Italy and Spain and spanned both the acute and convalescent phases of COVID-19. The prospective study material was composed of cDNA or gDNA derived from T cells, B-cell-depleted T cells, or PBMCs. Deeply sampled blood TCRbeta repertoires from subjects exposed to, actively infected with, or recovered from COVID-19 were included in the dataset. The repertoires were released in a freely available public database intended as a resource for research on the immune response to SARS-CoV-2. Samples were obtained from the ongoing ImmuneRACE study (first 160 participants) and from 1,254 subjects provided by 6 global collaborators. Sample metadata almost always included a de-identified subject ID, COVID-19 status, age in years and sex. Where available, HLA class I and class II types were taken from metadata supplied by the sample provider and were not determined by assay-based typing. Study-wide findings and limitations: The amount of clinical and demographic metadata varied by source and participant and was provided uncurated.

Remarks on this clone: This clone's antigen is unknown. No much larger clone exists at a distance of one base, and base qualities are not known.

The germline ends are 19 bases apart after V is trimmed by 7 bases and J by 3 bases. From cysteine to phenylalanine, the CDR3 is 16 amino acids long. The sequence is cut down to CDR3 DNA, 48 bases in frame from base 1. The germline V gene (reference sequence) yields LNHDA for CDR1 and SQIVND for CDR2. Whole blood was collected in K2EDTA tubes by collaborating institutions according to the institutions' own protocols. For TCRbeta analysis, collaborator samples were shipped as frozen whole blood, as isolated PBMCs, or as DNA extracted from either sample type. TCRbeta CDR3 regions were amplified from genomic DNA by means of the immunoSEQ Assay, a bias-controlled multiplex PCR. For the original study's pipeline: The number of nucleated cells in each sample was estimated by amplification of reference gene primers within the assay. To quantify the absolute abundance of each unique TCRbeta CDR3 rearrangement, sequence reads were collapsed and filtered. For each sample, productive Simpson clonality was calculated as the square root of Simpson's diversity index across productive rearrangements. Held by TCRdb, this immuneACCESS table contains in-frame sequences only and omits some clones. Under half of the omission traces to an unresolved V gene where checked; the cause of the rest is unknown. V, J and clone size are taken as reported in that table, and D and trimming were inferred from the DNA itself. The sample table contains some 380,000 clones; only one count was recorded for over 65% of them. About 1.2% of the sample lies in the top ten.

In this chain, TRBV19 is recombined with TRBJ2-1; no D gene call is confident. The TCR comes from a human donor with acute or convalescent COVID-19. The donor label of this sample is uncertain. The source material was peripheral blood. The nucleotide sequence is TGTGCCAGTAATACTCCAGGCTCCGTTATCTACAATGAGCAGTTCTTC. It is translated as CASNTPGSVIYNEQFF.